The TCR beta chain under discussion was sequenced for a study of T cell repertoires in cytomegalovirus infection. As for the study in general: An indication of both CMV infection and matching HLA type came from public TCR beta signatures.

Study-level findings and limits: CMV-specific HLA-C-restricted TCR beta clonotypes dominated the ex vivo response. Carriage of CMV together with the relevant HLA was identifiable through cumulative public TCR beta family frequency.

Germline-derived CDR1 and CDR2 are SGHNT and YYREEE (reference sequence). The CDR3 is 15 residues long. V lost 3 bases to trimming and J lost 4 bases, with 15 bases between them. In its sample, this clonotype was seen once. The antigen is not known. TCRdb analysed the reads with MiXCR anew, one entry per CDR3 protein. The sample includes around 170,000 distinct CDR3 sequences, over 15% seen only once; the top ten take roughly a sixth. The J gene is TRBJ2-3, the V gene TRBV5-4; no clear D. This clonotype originated in a human donor in good health (CMV status not recorded). Some clones in this sample may be carry-over from other donors' samples. Material for sequencing was CD8+ T cells from PBMCs. The CDR3 nucleotides are TGTGCCAGCAGCTCCCCTGAGGAGCGCCCAGATACGCAGTATTTT. Protein sequence: CASSSPEERPDTQYF.